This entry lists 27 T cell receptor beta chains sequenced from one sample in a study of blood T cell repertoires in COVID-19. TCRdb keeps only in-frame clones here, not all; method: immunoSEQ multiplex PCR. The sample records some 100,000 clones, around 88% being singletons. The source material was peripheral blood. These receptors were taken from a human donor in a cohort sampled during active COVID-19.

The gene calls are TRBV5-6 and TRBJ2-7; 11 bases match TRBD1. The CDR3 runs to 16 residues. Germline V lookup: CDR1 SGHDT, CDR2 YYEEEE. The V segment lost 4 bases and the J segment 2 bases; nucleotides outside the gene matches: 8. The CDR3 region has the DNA TGTGCCAGCAGCATCCCCCCGGGACAGGGGGCCTACGAGCAGTACTTC. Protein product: CASSIPPGQGAYEQYF.

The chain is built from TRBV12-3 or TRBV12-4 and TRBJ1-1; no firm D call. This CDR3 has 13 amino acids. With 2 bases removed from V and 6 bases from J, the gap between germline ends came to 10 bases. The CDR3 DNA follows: TGTGCCAGCAGTTTAAGGAGGGCGGCTGAAGCTTTCTTT. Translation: CASSLRRAAEAFF.

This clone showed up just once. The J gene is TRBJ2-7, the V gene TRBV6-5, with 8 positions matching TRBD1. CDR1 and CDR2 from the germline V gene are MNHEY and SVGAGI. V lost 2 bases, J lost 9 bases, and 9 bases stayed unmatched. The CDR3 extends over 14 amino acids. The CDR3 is CASSYLSGGNWQYF. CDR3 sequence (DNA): TGTGCCAGCAGTTACCTGTCAGGGGGCAACTGGCAGTACTTC.

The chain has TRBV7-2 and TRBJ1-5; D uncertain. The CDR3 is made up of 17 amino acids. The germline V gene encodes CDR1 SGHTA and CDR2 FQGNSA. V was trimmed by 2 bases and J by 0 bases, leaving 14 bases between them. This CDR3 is CASSLYDGEYSNQPQHF. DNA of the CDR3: TGTGCCAGCAGCTTATACGACGGGGAATATAGCAATCAGCCCCAGCATTTT.

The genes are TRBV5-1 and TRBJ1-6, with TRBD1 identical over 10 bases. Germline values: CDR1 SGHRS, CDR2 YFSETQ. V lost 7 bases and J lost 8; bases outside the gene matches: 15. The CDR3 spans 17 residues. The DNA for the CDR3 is TGCGCCAGCGCCCTCCGGGACAGGGGTTTGACGGATTCACCCCTCCACTTT. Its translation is CASALRDRGLTDSPLHF.

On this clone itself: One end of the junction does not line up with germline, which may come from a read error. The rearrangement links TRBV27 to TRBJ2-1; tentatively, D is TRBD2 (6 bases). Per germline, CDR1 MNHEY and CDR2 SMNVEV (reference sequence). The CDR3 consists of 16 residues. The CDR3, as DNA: TGTGTCAGCAGTACCTCTCCGGGAGTGGCCTACAATGAGCAGTTCTTC. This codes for CVSSTSPGVAYNEQFF.

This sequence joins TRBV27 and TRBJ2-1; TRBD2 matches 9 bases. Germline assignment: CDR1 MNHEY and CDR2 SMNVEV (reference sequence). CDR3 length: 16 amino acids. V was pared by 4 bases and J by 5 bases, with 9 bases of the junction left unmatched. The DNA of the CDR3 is TGTGCCAGCAGTTCCCCTAGCGGGATCGTTGACAATGAGCAGTTCTTC. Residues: CASSSPSGIVDNEQFF.

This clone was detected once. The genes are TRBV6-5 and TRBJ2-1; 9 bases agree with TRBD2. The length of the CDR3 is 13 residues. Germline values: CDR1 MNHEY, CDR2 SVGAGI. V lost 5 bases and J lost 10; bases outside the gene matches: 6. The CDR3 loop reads CASSIMREGEQFF. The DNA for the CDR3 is TGTGCCAGCAGTATTATGCGGGAGGGGGAGCAGTTCTTC.

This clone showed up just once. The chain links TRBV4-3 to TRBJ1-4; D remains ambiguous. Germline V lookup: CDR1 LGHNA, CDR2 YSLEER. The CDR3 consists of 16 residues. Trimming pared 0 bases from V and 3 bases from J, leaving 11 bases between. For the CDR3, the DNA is TGCGCCAGCAGCCAAGATCGGCCGGGTCCTAATGAAAAACTGTTTTTT. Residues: CASSQDRPGPNEKLFF.

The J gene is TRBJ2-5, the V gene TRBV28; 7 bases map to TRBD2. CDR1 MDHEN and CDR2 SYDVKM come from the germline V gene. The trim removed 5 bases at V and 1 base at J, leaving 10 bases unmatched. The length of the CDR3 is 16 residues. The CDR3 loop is CASSLGGGASQETQYF. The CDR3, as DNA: TGTGCCAGCAGTCTTGGGGGGGGTGCATCCCAAGAGACCCAGTACTTC.

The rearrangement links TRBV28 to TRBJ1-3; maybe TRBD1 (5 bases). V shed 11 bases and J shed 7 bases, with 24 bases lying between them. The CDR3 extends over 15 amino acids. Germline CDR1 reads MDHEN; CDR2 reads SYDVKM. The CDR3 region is CASIEEAAGANTIYF. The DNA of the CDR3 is TGTGCCTCGATTGAAGAGGCGGCTGGGGCGAACACCATATATTTT.

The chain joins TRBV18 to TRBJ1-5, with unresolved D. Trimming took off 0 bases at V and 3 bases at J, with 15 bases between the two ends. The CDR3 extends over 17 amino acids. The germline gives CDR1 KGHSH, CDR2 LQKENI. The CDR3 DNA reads TGTGCCAGCTCACCACCGCCCCGGGGAGATCACAATCAGCCCCAGCATTTT. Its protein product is CASSPPPRGDHNQPQHF.

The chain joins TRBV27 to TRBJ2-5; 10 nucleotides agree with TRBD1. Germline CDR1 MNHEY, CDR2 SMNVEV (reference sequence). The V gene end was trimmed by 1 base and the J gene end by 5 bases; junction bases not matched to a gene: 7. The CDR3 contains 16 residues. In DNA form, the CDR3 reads TGTGCCAGCAGTTTATTTTCGGGACAGGGGACCGAGACCCAGTACTTC. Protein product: CASSLFSGQGTETQYF.

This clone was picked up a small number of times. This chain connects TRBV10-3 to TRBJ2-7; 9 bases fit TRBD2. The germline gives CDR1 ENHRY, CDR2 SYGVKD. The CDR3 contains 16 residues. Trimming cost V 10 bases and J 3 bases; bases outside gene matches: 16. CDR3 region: CATTPTGTSNSYEQYF. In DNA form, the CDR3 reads TGTGCCACCACCCCGACCGGGACTAGCAATAGCTACGAGCAGTACTTC.

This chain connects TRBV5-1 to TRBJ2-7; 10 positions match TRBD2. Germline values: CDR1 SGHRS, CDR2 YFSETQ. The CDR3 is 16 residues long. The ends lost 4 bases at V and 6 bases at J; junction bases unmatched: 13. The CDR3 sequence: CASSTFTGTSALEQYF. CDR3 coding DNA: TGCGCCAGCAGCACATTTACCGGGACTAGCGCCCTCGAGCAGTACTTC.

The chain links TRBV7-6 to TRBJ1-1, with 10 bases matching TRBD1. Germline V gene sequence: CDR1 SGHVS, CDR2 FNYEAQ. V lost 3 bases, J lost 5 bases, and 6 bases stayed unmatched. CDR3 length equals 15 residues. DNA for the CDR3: TGTGCCAGCAGCTTGGGGACAGGGGTAGGTACTGAAGCTTTCTTT. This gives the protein CASSLGTGVGTEAFF. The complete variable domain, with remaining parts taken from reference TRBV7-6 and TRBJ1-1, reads GAGVSQSPRYKVTKRGQDVALRCDPISGHVSLYWYRQALGQGPEFLTYFNYEAQQDKSGLPNDRFSAERPEGSISTLTIQRTEQRDSAMYRCASSLGTGVGTEAFFGQGTRLTVV.

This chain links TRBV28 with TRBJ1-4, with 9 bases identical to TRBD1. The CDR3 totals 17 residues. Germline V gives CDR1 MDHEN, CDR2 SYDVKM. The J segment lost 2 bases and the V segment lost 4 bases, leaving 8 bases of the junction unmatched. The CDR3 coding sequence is TGTGCCAGCAGTTCCCTCCCGGGACAGGGCACTAATGAAAAACTGTTTTTT. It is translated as CASSSLPGQGTNEKLFF.

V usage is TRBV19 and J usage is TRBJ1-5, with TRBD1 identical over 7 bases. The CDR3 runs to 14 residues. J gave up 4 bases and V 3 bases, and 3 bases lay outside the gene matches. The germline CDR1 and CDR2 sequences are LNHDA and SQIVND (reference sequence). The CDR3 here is CASSMGQRNQPQHF. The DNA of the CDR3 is TGTGCCAGTAGTATGGGACAGAGGAATCAGCCCCAGCATTTT.

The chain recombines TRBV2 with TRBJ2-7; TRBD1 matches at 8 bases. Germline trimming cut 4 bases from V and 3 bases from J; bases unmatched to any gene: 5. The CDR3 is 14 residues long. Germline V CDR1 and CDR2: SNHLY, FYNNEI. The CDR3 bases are TGTGCCAGCAGTGCCCTTGGACAGGGCTACGAGCAGTACTTC. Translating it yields CASSALGQGYEQYF.

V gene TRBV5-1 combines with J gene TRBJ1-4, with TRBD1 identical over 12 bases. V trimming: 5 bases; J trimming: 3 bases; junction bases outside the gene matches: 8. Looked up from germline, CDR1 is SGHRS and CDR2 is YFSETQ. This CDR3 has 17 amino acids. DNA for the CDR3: TGCGCCAGCAGTCCCGGGACAGGGGGCGTCGCTAATGAAAAACTGTTTTTT. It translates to CASSPGTGGVANEKLFF.

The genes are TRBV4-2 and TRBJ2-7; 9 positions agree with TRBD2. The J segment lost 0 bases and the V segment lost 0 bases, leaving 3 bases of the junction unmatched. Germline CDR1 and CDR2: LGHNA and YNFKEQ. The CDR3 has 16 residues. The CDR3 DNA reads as TGTGCCAGCAGCCAAGAGGGGACTAGCAACTCCTACGAGCAGTACTTC. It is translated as CASSQEGTSNSYEQYF.

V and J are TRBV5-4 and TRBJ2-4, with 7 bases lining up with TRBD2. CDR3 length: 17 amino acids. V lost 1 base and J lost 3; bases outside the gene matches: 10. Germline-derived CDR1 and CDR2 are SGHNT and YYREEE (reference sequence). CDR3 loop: CASSLSIVGGNKNIQYF. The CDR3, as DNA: TGTGCCAGCAGCTTGAGTATCGTCGGGGGGAACAAAAACATTCAGTACTTC.

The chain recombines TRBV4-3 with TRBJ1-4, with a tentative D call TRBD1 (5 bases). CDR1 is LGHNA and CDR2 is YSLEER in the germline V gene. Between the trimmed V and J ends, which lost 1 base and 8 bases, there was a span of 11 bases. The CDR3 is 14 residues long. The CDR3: CASSQAREGEKLFF. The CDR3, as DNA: TGCGCCAGCAGCCAAGCCAGGGAAGGGGAAAAACTGTTTTTT.

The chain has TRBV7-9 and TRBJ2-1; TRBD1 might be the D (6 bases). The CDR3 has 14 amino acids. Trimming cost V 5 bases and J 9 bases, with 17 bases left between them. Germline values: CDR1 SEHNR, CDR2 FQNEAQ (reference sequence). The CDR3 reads CASSTKSGAGEQFF. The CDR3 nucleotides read TGTGCCAGCAGCACGAAGTCAGGGGCGGGTGAGCAGTTCTTC.

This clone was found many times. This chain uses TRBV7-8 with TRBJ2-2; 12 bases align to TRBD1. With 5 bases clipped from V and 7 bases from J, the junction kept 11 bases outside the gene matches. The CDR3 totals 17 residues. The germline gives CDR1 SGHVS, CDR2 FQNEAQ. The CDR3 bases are TGTGCCAGCAGCCCGGGACAGGGGGCGCCCGGAGGCGGGGAGCTGTTTTTT. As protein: CASSPGQGAPGGGELFF.

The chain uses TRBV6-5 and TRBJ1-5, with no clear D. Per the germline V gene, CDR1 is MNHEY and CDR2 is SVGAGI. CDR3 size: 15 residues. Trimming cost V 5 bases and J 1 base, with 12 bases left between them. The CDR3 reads CASSRGGSSNQPQHF. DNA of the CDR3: TGTGCCAGCAGTCGGGGAGGTTCCAGCAATCAGCCCCAGCATTTT.

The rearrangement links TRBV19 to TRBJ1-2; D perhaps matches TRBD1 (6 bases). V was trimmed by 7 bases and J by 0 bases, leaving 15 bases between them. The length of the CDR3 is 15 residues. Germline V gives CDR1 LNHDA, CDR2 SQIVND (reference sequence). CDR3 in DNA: TGTGCCAGTACTAAGAACTGGGGGCCTAACTATGGCTACACCTTC. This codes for CASTKNWGPNYGYTF. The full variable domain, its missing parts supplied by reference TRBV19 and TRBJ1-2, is DGGITQSPKYLFRKEGQNVTLSCEQNLNHDAMYWYRQDPGQGLRLIYYSQIVNDFQKGDIAEGYSVSREKKESFPLTVTSAQKNPTAFYLCASTKNWGPNYGYTFGSGTRLTVV.